This T cell receptor beta chain comes out of a study of T-cell memory formation after mild COVID-19 (dated by TCRdb to the early 2020s). About the full investigation: TCR sequence clusters from the two donors were largely donor specific. In a couple of donors, T-cell clones that expanded and contracted after mild COVID-19 were followed by sequencing TCRalpha and TCRbeta repertoires longitudinally. The cohort comprised two young, previously healthy adult volunteers, one female and one male. Results and caveats for the whole study, not just this receptor: From day 15 to 85, contracting clones showed balanced CD4/CD8 phenotypes, whereas a second wave of clones that expanded from day 15 to 37 leaned towards CD4+. The study covered only a couple of mild cases, and larger cohorts including severe cases with pre-infection samples were considered necessary. The detection of some responding clones in pre-infection memory suggests that pre-existing cross-reactive memory T cells joined the SARS-CoV-2 response. SARS-CoV-2 specificity of the second-wave clones peaking on day 37 was not confirmed. Contracting CD4+ clones were found mainly in CM and EM memory subsets, while CD8+ clones were enriched in EMRA.

Sequencing took place on an Illumina NovaSeq 6000. Using 5'RACE with constant-segment primers, TCRalpha and TCRbeta cDNA libraries were constructed, with sample barcodes and unique molecular identifiers added in the process. Trizol reagent was used to extract RNA from every sample. Library amplification was performed in two PCR steps, and a second sample barcode and Illumina TruSeq adapters were introduced in the second step. Sequencing of the libraries was done on an Illumina NovaSeq, producing 2 x 150 bp paired-end reads. The paper's processing steps were these. Demultiplexing of reads and collapsing into UMI-guided consensus sequences were performed with migec v1.2.7. Using mixcr v2.1.11, UMI consensuses were aligned to TRA and TRB V and J templates and then assembled into clonotypes. A clonotype was counted as expanded or contracted only if both edgeR and NoisET called the change significant, with noise models trained on biological replicates. For edgeR calls, a false discovery rate-adjusted p below 0.01 and a log2 fold-change threshold of 1 were applied. As an exploratory analysis of dynamics, max-normalized trajectories of the 1000 most abundant clonotypes were examined by PCA with hierarchical clustering. Each responding clone was given a CD4 or CD8 phenotype based on the CD4+ and CD8+ repertoires, which had been sequenced separately. Using fastp trimming at Q25 and MiXCR clonotype assembly, TCRdb reanalyzed the public sequencing data and kept in-frame beta chains. A single entry per CDR3 protein holds the most common genes and DNA from its merged rows. What appears here as the V and J calls and clone size reflects TCRdb's work, not the paper's. Present in this sample are about half a million distinct CDR3 sequences, about 20% of which were seen just once. Roughly an eighth of the sample belongs to the ten largest clones.

Sequences SGHDT (CDR1) and YYEEEE (CDR2) are obtained from the germline V gene. V loses 1 base at its end and J loses 3 bases; junction bases beyond the gene matches: 5. The CDR3, cysteine through phenylalanine, is 15 amino acids long. Solely the CDR3 DNA is kept, with 45 bases framed from the first base. Ficoll-Paque density gradient centrifugation was the method used to isolate PBMCs. The table lists this clonotype with many counts. Its binding antigen is unknown. Base qualities are not at hand, and no much larger clone is one base apart. The origin of this receptor is an adult woman who had mild COVID-19 (a few samples of this study predate the infection). The sample titles of this study are shuffled in the database, so cell type and time point are left out; the donor was told from shared clones. This chain joins TRBV5-6 to TRBJ2-5; 8 of the junction bases match TRBD1. Input material: PBMCs or a T cell subset sorted from them (not recorded which). The nucleotides read TGTGCCAGCAGCTTGCTGTCAGGGGGCAAAGAGACCCAGTACTTC. It is translated as CASSLLSGGKETQYF.